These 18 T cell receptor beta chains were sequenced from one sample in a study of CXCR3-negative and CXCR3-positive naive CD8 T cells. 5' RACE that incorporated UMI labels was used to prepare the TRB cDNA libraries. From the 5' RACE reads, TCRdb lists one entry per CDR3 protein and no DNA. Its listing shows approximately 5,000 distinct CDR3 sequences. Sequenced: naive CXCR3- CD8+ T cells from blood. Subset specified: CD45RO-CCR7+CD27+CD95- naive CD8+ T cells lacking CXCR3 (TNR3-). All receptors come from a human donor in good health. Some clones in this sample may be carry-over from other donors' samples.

CDR3 residues: CASSPGGLSTDTQYF. The chain carries TRBV6-5 and TRBJ2-3; TCRdb names TRBD1, which stays unverified in the absence of DNA. The length of the CDR3 is 15 residues. Per germline, CDR1 MNHEY and CDR2 SVGAGI.

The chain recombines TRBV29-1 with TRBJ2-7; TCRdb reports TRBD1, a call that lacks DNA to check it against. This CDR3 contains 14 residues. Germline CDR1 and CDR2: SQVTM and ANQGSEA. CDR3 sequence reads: CSVEEGADDYEQYF.

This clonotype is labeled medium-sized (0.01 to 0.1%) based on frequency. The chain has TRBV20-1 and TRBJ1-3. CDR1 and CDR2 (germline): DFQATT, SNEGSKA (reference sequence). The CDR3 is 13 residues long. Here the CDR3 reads CSARVRTENTIYF.

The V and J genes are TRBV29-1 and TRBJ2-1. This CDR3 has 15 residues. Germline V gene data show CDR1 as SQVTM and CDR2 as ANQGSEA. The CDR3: CSVEDRSSPYNEQFF.

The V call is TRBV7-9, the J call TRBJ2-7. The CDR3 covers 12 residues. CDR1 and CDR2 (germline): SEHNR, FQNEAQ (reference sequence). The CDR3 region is CASSLGVGEQYF.

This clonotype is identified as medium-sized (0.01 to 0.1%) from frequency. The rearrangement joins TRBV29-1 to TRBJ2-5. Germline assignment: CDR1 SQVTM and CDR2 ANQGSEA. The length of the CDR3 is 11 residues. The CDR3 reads CSVKVGETQYF.

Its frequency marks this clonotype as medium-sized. This CDR3 is CSAVAQNNEQFF. This chain joins TRBV29-1 and TRBJ2-1. The V gene's germline CDR1 is SQVTM and CDR2 ANQGSEA. The CDR3 length is 12 residues.

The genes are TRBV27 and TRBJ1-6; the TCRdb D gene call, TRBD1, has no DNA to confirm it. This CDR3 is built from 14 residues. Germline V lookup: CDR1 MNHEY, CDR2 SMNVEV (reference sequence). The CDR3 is CASSPRRGNSPLHF.

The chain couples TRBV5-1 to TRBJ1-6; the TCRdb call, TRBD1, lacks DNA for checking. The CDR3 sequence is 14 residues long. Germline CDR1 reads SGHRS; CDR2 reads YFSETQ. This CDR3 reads CASSQTGMDSPLHF.

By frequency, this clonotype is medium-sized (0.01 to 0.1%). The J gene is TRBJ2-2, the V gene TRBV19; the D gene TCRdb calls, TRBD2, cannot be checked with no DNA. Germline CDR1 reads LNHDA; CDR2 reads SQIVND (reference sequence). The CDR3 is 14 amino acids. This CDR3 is CASSIGLNTGELFF. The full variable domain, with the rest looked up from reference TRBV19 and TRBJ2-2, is DGGITQSPKYLFRKEGQNVTLSCEQNLNHDAMYWYRQDPGQGLRLIYYSQIVNDFQKGDIAEGYSVSREKKESFPLTVTSAQKNPTAFYLCASSIGLNTGELFFGEGSRLTVL.

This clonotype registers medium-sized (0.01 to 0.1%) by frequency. The CDR3 is CSVVGGRSDRSSYEQYF. The V and J genes are TRBV29-1 and TRBJ2-7; TCRdb selects TRBD2, and the lack of DNA leaves this call unchecked. The CDR3 totals 17 residues. Germline-derived CDR1 and CDR2 are SQVTM and ANQGSEA.

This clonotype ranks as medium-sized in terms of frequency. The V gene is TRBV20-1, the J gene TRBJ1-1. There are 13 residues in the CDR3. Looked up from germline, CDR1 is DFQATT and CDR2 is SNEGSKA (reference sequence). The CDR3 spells CSARVRLNTEAFF.

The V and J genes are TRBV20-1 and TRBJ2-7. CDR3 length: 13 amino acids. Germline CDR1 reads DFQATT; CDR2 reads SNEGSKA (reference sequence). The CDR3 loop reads CSANQRNYYEQYF.

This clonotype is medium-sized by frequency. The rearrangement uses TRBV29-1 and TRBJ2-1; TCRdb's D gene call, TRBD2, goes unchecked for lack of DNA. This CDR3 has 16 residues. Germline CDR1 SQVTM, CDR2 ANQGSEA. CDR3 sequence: CSVEGSGRAPNDEQFF.

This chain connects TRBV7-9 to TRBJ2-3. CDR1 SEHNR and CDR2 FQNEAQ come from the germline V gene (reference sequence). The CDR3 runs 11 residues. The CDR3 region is CATQGTDTQYF.

CDR3 region: CASSLGTARGNQPQHF. This chain links TRBV5-5 with TRBJ1-5. CDR1 and CDR2 from the germline V gene are SGHKS and YYEKEE (reference sequence). The CDR3 is made up of 16 amino acids.

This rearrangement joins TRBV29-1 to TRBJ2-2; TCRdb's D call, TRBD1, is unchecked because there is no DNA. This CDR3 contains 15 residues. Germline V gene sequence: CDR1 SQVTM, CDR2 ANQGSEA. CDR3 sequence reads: CSPGRQGQGTGELFF.

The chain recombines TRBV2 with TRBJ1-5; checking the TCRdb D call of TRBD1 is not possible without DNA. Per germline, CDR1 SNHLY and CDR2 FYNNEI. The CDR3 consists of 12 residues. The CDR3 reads CASRQGNQPQHF.